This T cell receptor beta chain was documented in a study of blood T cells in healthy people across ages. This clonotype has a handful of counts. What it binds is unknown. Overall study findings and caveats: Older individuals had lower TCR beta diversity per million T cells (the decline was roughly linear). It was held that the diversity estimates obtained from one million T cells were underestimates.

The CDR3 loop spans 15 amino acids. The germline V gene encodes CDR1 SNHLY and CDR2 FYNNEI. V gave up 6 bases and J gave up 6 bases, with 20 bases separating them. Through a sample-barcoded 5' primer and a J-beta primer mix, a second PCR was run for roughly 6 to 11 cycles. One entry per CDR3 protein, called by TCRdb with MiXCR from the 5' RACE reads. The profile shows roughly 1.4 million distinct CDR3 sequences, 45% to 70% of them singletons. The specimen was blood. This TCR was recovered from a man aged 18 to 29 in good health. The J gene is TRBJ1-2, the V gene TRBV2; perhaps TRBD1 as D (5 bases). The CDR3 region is CASSPSPDRGDGYTF. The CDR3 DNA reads TGTGCCAGCAGCCCAAGTCCCGACCGGGGGGATGGCTACACCTTC.